This entry lists 7 T cell receptor beta chains sequenced from one sample in a study of shared clonotypes between healthy human individuals. Naive CD8 populations comprised CD45RO-negative cells positively selected for CCR7, excluding terminally differentiated effector memory CD45RA+ cells. The protocol was immunoSEQ multiplex PCR, while the TCRdb copy is restricted to in-frame clones and leaves out a portion. This table holds about 2.2 million clones, approximately 94% found once. Sequencing was performed on naive CD8+ T cells from PBMCs. The receptors shown here come from a man younger than 30 in good health. Some clones in this sample may be carry-over from other donors' samples.

The rearrangement joins TRBV4-1 to TRBJ1-1, with a weak D call TRBD1 (6 bases). From germline, CDR1 is MGHRA and CDR2 YSYEKL. V lost 0 bases and J 0 bases, leaving 20 bases between the germline ends. The CDR3 has 19 amino acids. CDR3 region: CASSQDWGRGSPMNTEAFF. CDR3 sequence (DNA): TGCGCCAGCAGCCAAGATTGGGGCAGGGGCTCTCCCATGAACACTGAAGCTTTCTTT.

The genes are TRBV18 and TRBJ1-1, with TRBD1 identical over 9 bases. V shed 2 bases and J 0 bases; nucleotides not matched to a gene: 7. Germline-derived CDR1 and CDR2 are KGHSH and LQKENI. The CDR3 has 17 residues. The CDR3 reads CASSPDDRTGVNTEAFF. As DNA, the CDR3 is TGTGCCAGCTCACCAGACGATCGGACAGGGGTGAACACTGAAGCTTTCTTT.

This clone was seen only once. V and J are TRBV4-3 and TRBJ2-1; 12 bases align to TRBD2. This CDR3 comprises 15 residues. CDR1 LGHNA and CDR2 YSLEER come from the germline V gene. Trimming cost V 3 bases and J 4 bases; bases outside gene matches: 1. The CDR3 DNA follows: TGCGCCAGCAGCCATGGGACTAGCGGGTACAATGAGCAGTTCTTC. Amino acid sequence: CASSHGTSGYNEQFF.

V gene TRBV27 combines with J gene TRBJ1-4; maybe TRBD1 (6 bases). Trimming took 4 bases from V and 2 from J, leaving 11 bases between them. The CDR3 loop spans 15 amino acids. Germline CDR1 reads MNHEY; CDR2 reads SMNVEV (reference sequence). CDR3 DNA: TGTGCCAGCAGTTGGCAGGGGTTCACTAATGAAAAACTGTTTTTT. As protein: CASSWQGFTNEKLFF.

This clone has only one observation. This chain uses TRBV9 with TRBJ2-1, with 8 bases lining up with TRBD2. CDR1 is SGDLS, CDR2 YYNGEE, per germline. With V trimmed by 3 bases and J by 4 bases, 15 bases remained unmatched. This CDR3 is built from 18 residues. CDR3 DNA: TGTGCCAGCAGCGCCCCACGCAGGGCAGCGGGAGCTTACAATGAGCAGTTCTTC. Protein: CASSAPRRAAGAYNEQFF.

The genes are TRBV29-1 and TRBJ2-1, with D possibly TRBD2 on 5 matching bases. The V end lost 7 bases, the J end lost 7 bases, and 14 bases lay between the germline ends. The germline gives CDR1 SQVTM, CDR2 ANQGSEA. The CDR3 is made up of 12 amino acids. CDR3 sequence reads: CSAREGGNEQFF. CDR3 nucleotides: TGCAGCGCCCGAGAGGGCGGGAATGAGCAGTTCTTC.

V and J are TRBV7-8 and TRBJ2-2; TRBD1 or TRBD2 may be the D gene (6 bases each). Germline values: CDR1 SGHVS, CDR2 FQNEAQ. The CDR3 length is 14 residues. Trimming removed 2 bases from V and 5 bases from J, with 9 bases in between. CDR3 DNA: TGTGCCAGCAGCTTAACAGGGAGGACCGGGGAGCTGTTTTTT. It encodes CASSLTGRTGELFF.